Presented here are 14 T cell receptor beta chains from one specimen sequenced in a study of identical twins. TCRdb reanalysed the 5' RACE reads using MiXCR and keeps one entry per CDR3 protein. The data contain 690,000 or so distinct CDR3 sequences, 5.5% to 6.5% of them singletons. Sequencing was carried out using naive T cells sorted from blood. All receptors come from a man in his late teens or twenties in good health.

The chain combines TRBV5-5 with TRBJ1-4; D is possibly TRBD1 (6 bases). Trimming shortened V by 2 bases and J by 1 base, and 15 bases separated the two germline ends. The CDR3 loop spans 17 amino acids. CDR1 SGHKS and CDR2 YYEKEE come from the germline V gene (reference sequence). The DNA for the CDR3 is TGTGCCAGCAGCTTAATTTGGGAACAGGGAACTAATGAAAAACTGTTTTTT. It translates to CASSLIWEQGTNEKLFF.

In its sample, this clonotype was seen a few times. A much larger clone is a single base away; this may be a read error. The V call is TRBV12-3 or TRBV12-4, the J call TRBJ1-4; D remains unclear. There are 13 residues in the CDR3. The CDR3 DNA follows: TGTGCCAGTGCTGGAGGGTTTAATGAAGAACTGTTTTTT. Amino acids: CASAGGFNEELFF.

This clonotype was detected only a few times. The CDR3 bases are TGTGCCAGCAGTACCCTCAGAGGAGAGTTTAATCAGCCCCAGCATTTT. Residues: CASSTLRGEFNQPQHF. The rearrangement links TRBV12-3 or TRBV12-4 to TRBJ1-5; no clear D gene. With 5 bases removed from V and 4 bases from J, the gap between germline ends came to 18 bases. CDR3 length equals 16 residues.

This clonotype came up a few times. The CDR3 DNA reads TGCAGTGCCCCGCCGGGTCAAGAGACCCAGTACTTC. This gives the protein CSAPPGQETQYF. The chain employs TRBV20-1 and TRBJ2-5; D not resolved. Trimming removed 6 bases at V and 2 bases at J, with 10 bases between. The CDR3 sequence is 12 residues long. The germline CDR1 and CDR2 sequences are DFQATT and SNEGSKA (reference sequence).

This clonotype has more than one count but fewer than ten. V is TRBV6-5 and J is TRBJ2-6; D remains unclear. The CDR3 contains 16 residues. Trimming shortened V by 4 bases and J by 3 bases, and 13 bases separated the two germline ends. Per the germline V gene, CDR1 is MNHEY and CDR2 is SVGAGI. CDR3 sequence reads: CASSSPSLFGANVLTF. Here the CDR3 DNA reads TGTGCCAGCAGTTCCCCCTCTTTGTTTGGGGCCAACGTCCTGACTTTC.

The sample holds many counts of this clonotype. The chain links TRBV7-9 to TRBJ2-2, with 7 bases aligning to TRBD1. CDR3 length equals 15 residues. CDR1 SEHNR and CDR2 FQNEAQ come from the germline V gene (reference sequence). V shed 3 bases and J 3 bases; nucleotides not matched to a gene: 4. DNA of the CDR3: TGTGCCAGCAGCTTCGACAGGGAATACACCGGGGAGCTGTTTTTT. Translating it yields CASSFDREYTGELFF.

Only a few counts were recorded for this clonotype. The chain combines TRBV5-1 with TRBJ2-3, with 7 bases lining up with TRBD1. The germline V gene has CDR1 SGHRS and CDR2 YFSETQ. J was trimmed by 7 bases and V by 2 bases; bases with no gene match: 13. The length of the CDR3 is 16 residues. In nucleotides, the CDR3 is TGCGCCAGCAGCTTAACCCTACAGGGGAGTCTGAATACGCAGTATTTT. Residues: CASSLTLQGSLNTQYF.

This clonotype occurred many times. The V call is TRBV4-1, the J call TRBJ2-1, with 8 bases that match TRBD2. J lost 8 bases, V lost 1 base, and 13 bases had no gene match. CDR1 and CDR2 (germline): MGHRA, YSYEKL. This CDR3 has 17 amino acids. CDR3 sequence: CASSQGPGLGSPHEQFF. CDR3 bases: TGCGCCAGCAGCCAAGGACCGGGACTAGGTTCCCCCCATGAGCAGTTCTTC.

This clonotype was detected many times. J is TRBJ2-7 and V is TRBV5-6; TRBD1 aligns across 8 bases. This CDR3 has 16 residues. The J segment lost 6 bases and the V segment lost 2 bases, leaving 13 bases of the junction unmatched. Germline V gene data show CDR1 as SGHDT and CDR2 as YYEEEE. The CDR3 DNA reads TGTGCCAGCAGCTTATACCAGAGAGATACAGGGGGCGAGCAGTACTTC. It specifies CASSLYQRDTGGEQYF. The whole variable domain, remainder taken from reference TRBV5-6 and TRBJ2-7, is DAGVTQSPTHLIKTRGQQVTLRCSPKSGHDTVSWYQQALGQGPQFIFQYYEEEERQRGNFPDRFSGHQFPNYSSELNVNALLLGDSALYLCASSLYQRDTGGEQYFGPGTRLTVT.

CDR3 DNA sequence: TGTGCCAGCATCGAAGGGGCTGGCAATCAGCCCCAGCATTTT. Its translation: CASIEGAGNQPQHF. The chain has TRBV6-2 or TRBV6-3 and TRBJ1-5; the D gene is possibly TRBD1 (5 bases). Germline assignment: CDR1 MNHEY and CDR2 SVGEGT. The CDR3 consists of 14 residues. The germline V and J ends were trimmed by 7 bases and 2 bases, with 12 bases remaining between them.

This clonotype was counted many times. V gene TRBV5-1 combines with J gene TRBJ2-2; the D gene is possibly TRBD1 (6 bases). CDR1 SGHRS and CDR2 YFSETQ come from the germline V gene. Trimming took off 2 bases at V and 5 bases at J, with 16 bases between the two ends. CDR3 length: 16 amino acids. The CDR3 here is CASSFQAGELTGELFF. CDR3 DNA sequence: TGCGCCAGCAGCTTTCAGGCAGGGGAATTGACCGGGGAGCTGTTTTTT.

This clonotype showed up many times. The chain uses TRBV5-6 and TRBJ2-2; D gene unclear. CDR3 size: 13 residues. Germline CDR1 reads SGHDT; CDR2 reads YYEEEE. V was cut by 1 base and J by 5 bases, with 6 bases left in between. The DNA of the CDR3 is TGTGCCAGCAGCTTGCCAACTACCGGGGAGCTGTTTTTT. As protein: CASSLPTTGELFF.

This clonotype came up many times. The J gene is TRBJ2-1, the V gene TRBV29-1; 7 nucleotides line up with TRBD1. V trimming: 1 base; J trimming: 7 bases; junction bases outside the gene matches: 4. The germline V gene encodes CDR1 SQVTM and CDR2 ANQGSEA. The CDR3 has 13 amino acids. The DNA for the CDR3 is TGCAGCGTTGAAGTACACAGGGGAAATGAGCAGTTCTTC. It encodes CSVEVHRGNEQFF.

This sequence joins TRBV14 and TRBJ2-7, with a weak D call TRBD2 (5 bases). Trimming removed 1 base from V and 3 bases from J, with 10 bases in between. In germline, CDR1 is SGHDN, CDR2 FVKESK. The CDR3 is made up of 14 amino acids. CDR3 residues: CASSQVPRGYEQYF. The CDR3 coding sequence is TGTGCCAGCAGCCAAGTCCCCCGGGGCTACGAGCAGTACTTC.